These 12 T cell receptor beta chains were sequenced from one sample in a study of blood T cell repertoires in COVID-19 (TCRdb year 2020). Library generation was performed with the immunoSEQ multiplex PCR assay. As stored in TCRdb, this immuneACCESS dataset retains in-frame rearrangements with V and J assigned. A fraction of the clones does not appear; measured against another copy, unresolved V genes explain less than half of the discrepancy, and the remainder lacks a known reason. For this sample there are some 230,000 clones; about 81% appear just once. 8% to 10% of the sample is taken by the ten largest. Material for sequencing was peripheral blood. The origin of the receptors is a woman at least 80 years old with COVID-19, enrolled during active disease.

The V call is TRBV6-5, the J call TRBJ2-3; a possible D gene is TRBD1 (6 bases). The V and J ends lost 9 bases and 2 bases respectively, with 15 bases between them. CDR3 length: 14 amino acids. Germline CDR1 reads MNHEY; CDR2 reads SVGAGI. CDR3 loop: CASRQAKLTDTQYF. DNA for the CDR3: TGTGCCAGTCGACAGGCCAAACTCACAGATACGCAGTATTTT.

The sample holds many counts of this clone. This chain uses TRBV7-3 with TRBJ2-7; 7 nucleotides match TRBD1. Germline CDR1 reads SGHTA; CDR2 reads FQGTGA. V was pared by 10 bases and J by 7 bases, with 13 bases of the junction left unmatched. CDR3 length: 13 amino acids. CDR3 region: CANTRDSPGEQYF. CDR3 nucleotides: TGTGCCAACACCCGGGACAGTCCTGGGGAGCAGTACTTC.

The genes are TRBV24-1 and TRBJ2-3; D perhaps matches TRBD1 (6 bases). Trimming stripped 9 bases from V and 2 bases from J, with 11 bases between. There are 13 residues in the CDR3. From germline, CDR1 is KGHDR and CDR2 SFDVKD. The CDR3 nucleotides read TGTGCCACCCGGACAGCAAACACAGATACGCAGTATTTT. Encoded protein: CATRTANTDTQYF.

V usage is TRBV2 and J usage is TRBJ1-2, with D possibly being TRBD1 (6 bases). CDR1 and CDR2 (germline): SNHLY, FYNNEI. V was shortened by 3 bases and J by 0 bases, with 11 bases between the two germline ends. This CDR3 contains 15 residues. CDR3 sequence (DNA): TGTGCCAGCAGTGAGACGACAGGCACTAACTATGGCTACACCTTC. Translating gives CASSETTGTNYGYTF.

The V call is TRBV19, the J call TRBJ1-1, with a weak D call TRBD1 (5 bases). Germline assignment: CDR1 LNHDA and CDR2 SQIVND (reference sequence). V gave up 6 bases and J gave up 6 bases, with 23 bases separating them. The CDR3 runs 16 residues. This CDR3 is CASSPVRGVGGSEAFF. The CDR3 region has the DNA TGTGCCAGTAGCCCCGTCCGGGGGGTCGGGGGGTCTGAAGCTTTCTTT.

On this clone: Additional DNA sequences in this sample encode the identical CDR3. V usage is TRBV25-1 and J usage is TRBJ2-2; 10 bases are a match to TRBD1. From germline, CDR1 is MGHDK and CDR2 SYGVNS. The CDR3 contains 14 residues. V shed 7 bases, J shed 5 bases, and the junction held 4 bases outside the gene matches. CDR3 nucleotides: TGTGCCAGCACTGACAGGGGGCCAACCGGGGAGCTGTTTTTT. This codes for CASTDRGPTGELFF.

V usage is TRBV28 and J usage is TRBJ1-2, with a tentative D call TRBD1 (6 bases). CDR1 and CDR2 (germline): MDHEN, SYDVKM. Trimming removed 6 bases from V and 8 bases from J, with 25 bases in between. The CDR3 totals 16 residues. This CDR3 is CASSIGTLRALKGYTF. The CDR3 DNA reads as TGTGCCAGCAGCATCGGGACACTACGGGCACTAAAGGGCTACACCTTC.

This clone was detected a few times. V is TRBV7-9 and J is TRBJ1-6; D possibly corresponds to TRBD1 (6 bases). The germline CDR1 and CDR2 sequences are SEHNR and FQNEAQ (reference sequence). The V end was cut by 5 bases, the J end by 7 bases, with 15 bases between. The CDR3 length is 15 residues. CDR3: CASSPYRDQNSPLHF. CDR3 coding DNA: TGTGCCAGCAGCCCCTACAGGGATCAGAATTCACCCCTCCACTTT.

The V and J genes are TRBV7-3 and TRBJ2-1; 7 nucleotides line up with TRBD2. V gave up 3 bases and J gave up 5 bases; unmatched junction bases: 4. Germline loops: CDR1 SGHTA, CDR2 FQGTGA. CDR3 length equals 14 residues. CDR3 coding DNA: TGTGCCAGCAGCTTGCGGGGGACGAACAATGAGCAGTTCTTC. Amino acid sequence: CASSLRGTNNEQFF. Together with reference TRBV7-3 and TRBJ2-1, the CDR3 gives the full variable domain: GAGVSQTPSNKVTEKGKYVELRCDPISGHTALYWYRQSLGQGPEFLIYFQGTGAADDSGLPNDRFFAVRPEGSVSTLKIQRTERGDSAVYLCASSLRGTNNEQFFGPGTRLTVL.

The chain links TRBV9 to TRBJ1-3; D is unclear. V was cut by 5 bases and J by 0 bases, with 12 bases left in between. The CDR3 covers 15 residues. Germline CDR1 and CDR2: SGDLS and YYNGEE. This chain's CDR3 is CASRSRPGSGNTIYF. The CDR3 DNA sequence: TGTGCCAGCAGGTCAAGACCGGGCTCTGGAAACACCATATATTTT.

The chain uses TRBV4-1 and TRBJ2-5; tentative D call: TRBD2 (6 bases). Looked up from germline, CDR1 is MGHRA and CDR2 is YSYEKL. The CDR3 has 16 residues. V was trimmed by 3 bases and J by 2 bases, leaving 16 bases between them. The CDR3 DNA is TGCGCCAGCAGCCAGGCCGTCAGCGGGTCTCAAGAGACCCAGTACTTC. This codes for CASSQAVSGSQETQYF.

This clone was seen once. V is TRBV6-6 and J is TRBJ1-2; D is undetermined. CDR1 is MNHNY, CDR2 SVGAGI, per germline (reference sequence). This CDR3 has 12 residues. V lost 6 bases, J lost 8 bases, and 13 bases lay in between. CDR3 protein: CASSPSPGGYTF. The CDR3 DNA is TGTGCCAGCAGCCCATCCCCAGGCGGCTACACCTTC.